The 15 T cell receptor beta chains below come from one sample, sequenced in a study of T cells after yellow fever vaccination. MiXCR, run by TCRdb on the 5' RACE reads, gives a single entry per CDR3 protein. The sample lists 250,000 to 350,000 distinct CDR3 sequences, over 3.5% occurring once. The sample here was PBMCs, taken 15 days after the yellow fever booster vaccination. Source of these receptors: a young man who received the YFV17D yellow fever vaccine.

In this sample, this clonotype turned up a few times. The chain uses TRBV28 and TRBJ2-1, with D tentatively TRBD1 or TRBD2 (6 bases each). CDR1 is MDHEN and CDR2 is SYDVKM in the germline V gene. The germline V and J ends were trimmed by 8 bases and 2 bases, with 25 bases remaining between them. This CDR3 has 18 amino acids. The CDR3 region is CASGPGASGRIAYNEQFF. The CDR3 DNA sequence: TGTGCCAGCGGCCCGGGGGCATCGGGGAGAATAGCCTACAATGAGCAGTTCTTC.

This chain uses TRBV12-5 with TRBJ2-4; D is unresolved. The CDR3 is made up of 11 amino acids. Germline V gene sequence: CDR1 LGHNT, CDR2 FRNRAP. V lost 1 base, J lost 10 bases, and 5 bases lay in between. The CDR3: CASGLGLIQYF. CDR3 bases: TGTGCTAGTGGTTTGGGATTAATTCAGTACTTC.

The chain couples TRBV7-9 to TRBJ2-7; 7 nucleotides line up with TRBD1. The germline gives CDR1 SEHNR, CDR2 FQNEAQ (reference sequence). J lost 2 bases, V lost 3 bases, and 4 bases had no gene match. There are 14 residues in the CDR3. CDR3 protein: CASSLRGPTYEQYF. The CDR3 DNA is TGTGCCAGCAGCTTGAGGGGGCCTACCTACGAGCAGTACTTC.

This clonotype was detected many times. V and J are TRBV12-3 or TRBV12-4 and TRBJ1-1; no clear D gene. The CDR3 totals 14 residues. The germline V and J ends were trimmed by 2 bases and 0 bases, with 7 bases remaining between them. CDR3 sequence (DNA): TGTGCCAGCAGTTTATCGGAAGTGAACACTGAAGCTTTCTTT. Translating it yields CASSLSEVNTEAFF.

The rearrangement links TRBV5-1 to TRBJ2-3, with 10 bases that match TRBD2. Germline CDR1 is SGHRS and CDR2 is YFSETQ. The CDR3 spans 14 residues. V lost 6 bases and J lost 2; bases outside the gene matches: 3. CDR3 coding DNA: TGCGCCAGCATGCTAGCGGGGGTCACAGATACGCAGTATTTT. Amino acids: CASMLAGVTDTQYF.

This clonotype was picked up many times. The chain couples TRBV11-2 to TRBJ2-7; maybe TRBD1 (5 bases). The germline V gene has CDR1 SGHAT and CDR2 FQNNGV. This CDR3 is 15 amino acids long. V was cut by 0 bases and J by 3 bases, with 12 bases left in between. The DNA of the CDR3 is TGTGCCAGCAGCTTAGATGGACATACGCGCTACGAGCAGTACGTC. Translating gives CASSLDGHTRYEQYV.

In its sample, this clonotype was seen many times. The V gene is TRBV5-6, the J gene TRBJ1-1; no firm D call. Deletions cut 0 bases from V and 7 bases from J, with 19 bases between. This CDR3 contains 16 residues. Germline assignment: CDR1 SGHDT and CDR2 YYEEEE. The chain's CDR3 is CASSLGPAIRSGEAFF. CDR3 in DNA: TGTGCCAGCAGCTTGGGTCCAGCCATACGGAGTGGTGAAGCTTTCTTT.

This clonotype was seen a handful of times. This chain links TRBV6-5 with TRBJ2-2; the D is unclear. This CDR3 comprises 15 residues. CDR1 is MNHEY, CDR2 SVGAGI, per germline. V dropped 6 bases and J dropped 5 bases, with 16 bases sitting between them. CDR3 sequence reads: CASRRRQETTGELFF. In DNA form, the CDR3 reads TGTGCCAGCAGACGACGCCAAGAGACGACCGGGGAGCTGTTTTTT.

This sequence joins TRBV11-2 and TRBJ1-5; unclear D gene. Germline V lookup: CDR1 SGHAT, CDR2 FQNNGV. Trimming took 1 base from V and 7 from J, leaving 8 bases between them. This CDR3 spans 13 amino acids. The CDR3 here is CASSLGLLQPQHF. The CDR3 DNA follows: TGTGCCAGCAGCTTAGGTTTACTCCAGCCCCAGCATTTT.

This clonotype was counted ten times or more. The CDR3 reads CASAEGGRKETQYF. DNA for the CDR3: TGTGCCTCAGCAGAAGGGGGACGCAAAGAGACCCAGTACTTC. The chain combines TRBV28 with TRBJ2-5, with a possible D match to TRBD1 (6 bases). This CDR3 is 14 amino acids long. Trimming shortened V by 11 bases and J by 3 bases, and 19 bases separated the two germline ends. From germline, CDR1 is MDHEN and CDR2 SYDVKM.

This clonotype was recorded at least ten times. J is TRBJ2-1 and V is TRBV7-9, with TRBD2 as a possible D gene (5 bases). The germline CDR1 and CDR2 sequences are SEHNR and FQNEAQ (reference sequence). Trimming stripped 4 bases from V and 7 bases from J, with 8 bases between. CDR3 size: 12 residues. CDR3 residues: CASSSGGNEQFF. For the CDR3, the DNA is TGTGCCAGCAGCTCGGGCGGGAATGAGCAGTTCTTC.

This clonotype was counted a few times. V usage is TRBV29-1 and J usage is TRBJ2-3; 7 bases map to TRBD1. Germline V gene lookup returns CDR1 SQVTM and CDR2 ANQGSEA. The V segment lost 3 bases and the J segment 2 bases; nucleotides outside the gene matches: 8. This CDR3 has 15 amino acids. In DNA form, the CDR3 reads TGCAGCGTTGACCTGACAGGGCAACCCACAGATACGCAGTATTTT. Translating gives CSVDLTGQPTDTQYF.

This clonotype was seen ten or more times. V usage is TRBV5-1 and J usage is TRBJ1-1; 11 nucleotides match TRBD1. Losses at the gene ends were 4 bases for V and 4 bases for J; bases not matched to a gene: 6. Germline CDR1 is SGHRS and CDR2 is YFSETQ. The CDR3 totals 15 residues. CDR3 residues: CASSLGQGAFTEAFF. The CDR3 nucleotides read TGCGCCAGCAGCCTTGGACAGGGGGCTTTCACTGAAGCTTTCTTT.

The chain links TRBV5-4 to TRBJ2-1, with 9 bases identical to TRBD2. CDR1 and CDR2 from the germline V gene are SGHNT and YYREEE (reference sequence). After removal of 4 bases from V and 7 bases from J, the junction contained 12 bases not matched to a gene. This CDR3 spans 16 amino acids. CDR3 bases: TGTGCCAGCAGCGTGGACGCGGGGGGGCCCAGGAATGAGCAGTTCTTC. Its translation: CASSVDAGGPRNEQFF.

The J gene is TRBJ2-5, the V gene TRBV2, with D perhaps matching TRBD1 or TRBD2 (5 bases each). V was trimmed by 11 bases and J by 0 bases, leaving 13 bases between them. The length of the CDR3 is 13 residues. Germline values: CDR1 SNHLY, CDR2 FYNNEI. The CDR3 is CASRVRDQETQYF. The CDR3 region has the DNA TGTGCCTCCAGGGTGAGGGACCAAGAGACCCAGTACTTC.